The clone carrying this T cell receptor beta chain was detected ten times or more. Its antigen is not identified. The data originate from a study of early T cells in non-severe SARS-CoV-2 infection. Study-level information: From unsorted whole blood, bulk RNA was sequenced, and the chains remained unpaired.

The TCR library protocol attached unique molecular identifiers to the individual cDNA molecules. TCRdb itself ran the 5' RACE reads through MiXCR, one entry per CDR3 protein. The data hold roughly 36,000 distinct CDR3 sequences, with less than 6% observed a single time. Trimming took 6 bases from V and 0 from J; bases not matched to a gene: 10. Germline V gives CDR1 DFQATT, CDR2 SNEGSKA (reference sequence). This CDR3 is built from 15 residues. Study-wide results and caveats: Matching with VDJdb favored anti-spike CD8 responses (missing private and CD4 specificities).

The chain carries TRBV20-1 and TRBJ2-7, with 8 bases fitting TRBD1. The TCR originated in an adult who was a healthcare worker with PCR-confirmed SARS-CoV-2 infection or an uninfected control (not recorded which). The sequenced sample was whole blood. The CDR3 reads CSASRAGGFSYEQYF. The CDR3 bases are TGCAGTGCATCGAGGGCAGGGGGCTTCTCCTACGAGCAGTACTTC.